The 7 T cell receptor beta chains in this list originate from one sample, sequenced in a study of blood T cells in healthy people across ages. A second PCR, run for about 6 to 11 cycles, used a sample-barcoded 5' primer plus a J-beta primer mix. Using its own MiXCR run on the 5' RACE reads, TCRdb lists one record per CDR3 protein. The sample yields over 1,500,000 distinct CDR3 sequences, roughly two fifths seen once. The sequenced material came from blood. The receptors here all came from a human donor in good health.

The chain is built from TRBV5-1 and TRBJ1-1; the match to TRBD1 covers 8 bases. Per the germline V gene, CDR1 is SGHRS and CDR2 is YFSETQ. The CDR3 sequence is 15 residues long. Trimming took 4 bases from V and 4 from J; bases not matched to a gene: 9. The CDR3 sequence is CASSDPRQGSTEAFF. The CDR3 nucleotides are TGCGCCAGCAGCGATCCGAGACAGGGGAGCACTGAAGCTTTCTTT.

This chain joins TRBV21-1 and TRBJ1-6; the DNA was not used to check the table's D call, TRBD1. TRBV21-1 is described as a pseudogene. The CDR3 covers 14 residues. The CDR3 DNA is TGTGCCAGCAGCAAAGATAGTGGGGGTTCACCCCTCCACTTT. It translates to CASSKDSGGSPLHF.

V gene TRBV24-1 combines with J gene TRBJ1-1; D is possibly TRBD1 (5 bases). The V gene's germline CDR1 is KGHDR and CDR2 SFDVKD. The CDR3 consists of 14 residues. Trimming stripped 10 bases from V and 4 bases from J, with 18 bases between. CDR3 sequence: CATTTGGSGTEAFF. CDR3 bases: TGTGCCACTACCACCGGGGGATCCGGCACTGAAGCTTTCTTT.

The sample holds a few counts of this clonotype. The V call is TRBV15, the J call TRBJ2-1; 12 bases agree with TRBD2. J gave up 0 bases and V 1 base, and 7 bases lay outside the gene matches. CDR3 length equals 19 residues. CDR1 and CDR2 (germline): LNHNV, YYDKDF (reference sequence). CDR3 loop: CATSRGPSGGANSYNEQFF. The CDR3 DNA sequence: TGTGCCACCAGCAGAGGCCCTAGCGGGGGGGCCAACTCCTACAATGAGCAGTTCTTC.

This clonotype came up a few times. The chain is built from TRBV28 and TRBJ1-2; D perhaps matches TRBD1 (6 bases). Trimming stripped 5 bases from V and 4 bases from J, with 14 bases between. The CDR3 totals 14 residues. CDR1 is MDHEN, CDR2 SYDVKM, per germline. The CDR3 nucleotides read TGTGCCAGCAGTCTCCGGGGGGCACCCTATGGCTACACCTTC. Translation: CASSLRGAPYGYTF.

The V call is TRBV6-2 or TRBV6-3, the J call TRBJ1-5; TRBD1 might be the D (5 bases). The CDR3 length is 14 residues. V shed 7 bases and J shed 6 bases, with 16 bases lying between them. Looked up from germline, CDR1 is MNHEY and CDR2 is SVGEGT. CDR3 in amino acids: CASTSRGIGQPQHF. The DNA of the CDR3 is TGTGCCAGCACCTCTAGGGGTATTGGTCAGCCCCAGCATTTT.

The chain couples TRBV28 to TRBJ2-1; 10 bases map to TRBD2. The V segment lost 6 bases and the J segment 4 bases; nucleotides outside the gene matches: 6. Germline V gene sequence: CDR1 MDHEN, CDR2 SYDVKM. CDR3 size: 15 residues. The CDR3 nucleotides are TGTGCCAGCAGCCCCGGGACTAGCGAGTACAATGAGCAGTTCTTC. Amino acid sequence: CASSPGTSEYNEQFF. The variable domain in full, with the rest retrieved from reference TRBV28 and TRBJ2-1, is DVKVTQSSRYLVKRTGEKVFLECVQDMDHENMFWYRQDPGLGLRLIYFSYDVKMKEKGDIPEGYSVSREKKERFSLILESASTNQTSMYLCASSPGTSEYNEQFFGPGTRLTVL.